These T cell receptor beta chains were read from a single sample in a study of shared clonotypes between healthy human individuals. Only in-frame clones appear in the TCRdb table, and some are missing; sequencing was by immunoSEQ multiplex PCR. Of 500,000 to 650,000 clones detected, around 76% appear once; the ten largest clones hold around 12%. The sequencing sample was made of PBMCs. The receptor source for this set is a woman between 35 and 50 years old in good health. Some clones in this sample may be carry-over from other donors' samples. Both conserved end residues are part of each CDR3. D genes are given only for firm matches. Clone sizes are given selectively: once, few, many, or a class where the clone is expanded.

v_call	cdr3_length	d_call	clone_size	j_call	cdr3_nt	cdr3_aa
TRBV27	14	-	-	TRBJ2-5	TGTGCCAGCAGTTTAGGGTGGGGGCTCGAGACCCAGTACTTC	CASSLGWGLETQYF
TRBV5-4	15	TRBD1	-	TRBJ1-2	TGTGCCAGCAGCTTAGTTGGACAGGGAATCTATGGCTACACCTTC	CASSLVGQGIYGYTF
TRBV7-2	16	-	-	TRBJ1-4	TGTGCCAGCAGCTTAGCGGTTGGAGGGTCGGAGGAAAAACTGTTTTTT	CASSLAVGGSEEKLFF
TRBV5-1	14	-	few	TRBJ2-3	TGCGCCAGCAGCTTGTCAATCGGGCCAGATACGCAGTATTTT	CASSLSIGPDTQYF
TRBV2	13	TRBD2	-	TRBJ2-5	TGTGCCAGCAGTGAAAAGCGGGAGGGGACCCAGTACTTC	CASSEKREGTQYF
TRBV2	12	-	few	TRBJ2-7	TGTGCCAGCGCTCAGGCGAACTACGAGCAGTACTTC	CASAQANYEQYF
TRBV18	13	-	-	TRBJ2-7	TGTGCCAGCTCTCAAGGACCCGCCTCGGGGCAGTACTTC	CASSQGPASGQYF
TRBV19	14	-	-	TRBJ2-2	TGTGCCAGTAGTATAGGCCCAAATTCCGGGGAGCTGTTTTTT	CASSIGPNSGELFF
TRBV2	13	-	many	TRBJ2-5	TGTGCCAGCAGTCAGGACAAACAAGAGACCCAGTACTTC	CASSQDKQETQYF
TRBV28	15	-	few	TRBJ2-7	TGTGCCAGCAGTCCCCGACAGTTCGAATCCTACGAGCAGTACTTC	CASSPRQFESYEQYF
TRBV7-9	14	-	-	TRBJ2-7	TGTGCCAGCAGGCACCGGGACGGATCTTACGAGCAGTACTTC	CASRHRDGSYEQYF
TRBV28	16	TRBD2	-	TRBJ2-2	TGTGCCAGCGGGTTTGGGCTAGCGGGATCCACCGGGGAGCTGTTTTTT	CASGFGLAGSTGELFF
TRBV25-1	15	-	-	TRBJ2-1	TGTGCCAGCAGTGAACTAGGAGTTTACCACAATGAGCGGTTCTTC	CASSELGVYHNERFF
TRBV7-2	12	-	-	TRBJ2-5	TGTGCCAGCAGCTATTCGCGAGAGACCCAGTACTTC	CASSYSRETQYF
TRBV4-1	18	TRBD1	few	TRBJ1-5	TGCGCCAGCAGCCAAGACCTGACAGGGAGGTTTGGCAATCAGCCCCAGCATTTT	CASSQDLTGRFGNQPQHF
TRBV19	16	TRBD2	-	TRBJ2-1	TGTGCCAGTACCCCGGGGGGGGTAGCGGAGAGGAATGAGCAGTTCTTC	CASTPGGVAERNEQFF
TRBV6-1	14	-	-	TRBJ2-3	TGTGCCAGCAGTGGCCTAACCCGGGGCGATACGCAGTATTTT	CASSGLTRGDTQYF
TRBV9	14	-	few	TRBJ1-5	TGTGCCAGCAGCGTAGGTGGGAGCAATCAGCCCCAGCATTTT	CASSVGGSNQPQHF
TRBV30	15	-	-	TRBJ2-1	TGTGCCTGGAGTGCTTCCCCCAGCTCCTACAATGAGCAGTTCTTC	CAWSASPSSYNEQFF
TRBV19	15	TRBD1	-	TRBJ2-1	TGTGCCAGTAGTACTCGGGACAGGGGAGGGAGTGAGCAGTTCTTC	CASSTRDRGGSEQFF